These T cell receptor beta chains were read from a single sample in a study of cytomegalovirus exposure and HLA in healthy donors. The repertoire was sequenced with immunoSEQ multiplex PCR; TCRdb's copy has only in-frame clones and lacks some. The repertoire holds about 150,000 clones, with approximately 85% as singletons. Sequencing was done on a sample of PBMCs. The receptors stem from a woman younger than 30 in good health and CMV-seronegative. The CDR3 runs from the conserved cysteine through the conserved F or W. A D gene is named only where the DNA matches it firmly. Some rows mark clone size as missing; the rest say once, few, many or name a class of expanded clone.

>TRBV4-1|NA|NA|TRBJ2-7
CASSQALGVYEQYF
TGCGCCAGCAGCCAGGCCCTCGGGGTCTACGAGCAGTACTTC
>TRBV28|NA|NA|TRBJ1-2
CASSLEGNGNGYTF
TGTGCCAGCAGTTTGGAGGGGAATGGGAATGGCTACACCTTC
>TRBV4-3|NA|NA|TRBJ1-1
CASSQTPQGNTEAFF
TGCGCCAGCAGCCAAACCCCCCAGGGGAACACTGAAGCTTTCTTT
>TRBV25-1|NA|NA|TRBJ1-1
CASSWQGVTEAFF
TGTGCCAGCAGTTGGCAGGGTGTCACTGAAGCTTTCTTT
>TRBV30|few|TRBD1|TRBJ2-1
CAWRTGYNEQFF
TGTGCCTGGCGGACAGGCTACAATGAGCAGTTCTTC
>TRBV2|NA|NA|TRBJ2-3
CASSETADTQYF
TGTGCCAGCAGTGAGACAGCAGATACGCAGTATTTT
>TRBV30|NA|NA|TRBJ2-3
CAWTTGTDTQYF
TGTGCCTGGACCACAGGCACAGATACGCAGTATTTT
>TRBV10-3|NA|TRBD2|TRBJ2-1
CAISDPAASGNEQFF
TGTGCCATCAGTGACCCGGCGGCTAGCGGGAACGAGCAGTTCTTC
>TRBV19|NA|NA|TRBJ2-6
CASSLQPGLSGANVLTF
TGTGCCAGTAGTCTCCAGCCAGGGCTCTCTGGGGCCAACGTCCTGACTTTC
>TRBV7-9|few|NA|TRBJ1-2
CASTQDGLAFNYGYTF
TGTGCCAGCACACAGGACGGCCTCGCCTTTAACTATGGCTACACCTTC
>TRBV11-2|NA|TRBD2|TRBJ2-2
CASGGLAGGPNGELFF
TGTGCCAGCGGGGGGTTAGCGGGAGGGCCTAACGGGGAGCTGTTTTTT
>TRBV7-6|NA|TRBD1|TRBJ1-6
CASSLDRGESYNSPLHF
TGTGCCAGCAGCTTAGACAGGGGGGAGTCCTATAATTCACCCCTCCACTTT
>TRBV9|NA|TRBD1|TRBJ1-1
CASSITGANTEAFF
TGTGCCAGCAGCATAACAGGGGCGAACACTGAAGCTTTCTTT
>TRBV14|NA|TRBD2|TRBJ2-7
CASSPGGYEQYF
TGTGCCAGCAGCCCGGGAGGTTACGAGCAGTACTTC
>TRBV19|few|TRBD2|TRBJ2-5
CASSRGRGETQYF
TGTGCCAGTAGCCGGGGGAGGGGAGAGACCCAGTACTTC
>TRBV27|NA|TRBD1|TRBJ2-7
CASSDRGKEDEQYF
TGTGCCAGCAGTGACAGGGGGAAGGAGGACGAGCAGTACTTC
>TRBV6-6|NA|TRBD2|TRBJ2-1
CASSASGSPYNEQFF
TGTGCCAGCAGCGCTAGCGGGAGCCCCTACAATGAGCAGTTCTTC
>TRBV9|once|TRBD2|TRBJ2-7
CASSVRPSGSYEQYF
TGTGCCAGCAGCGTAAGGCCTAGCGGATCTTACGAGCAGTACTTC
>TRBV7-8|NA|NA|TRBJ2-3
CASSRRGGTDTQYF
TGTGCCAGCAGCCGCAGGGGGGGCACAGATACGCAGTATTTT
>TRBV5-1|NA|TRBD2|TRBJ2-2
CASSLALAGFPGELFF
TGCGCCAGCAGCTTGGCGTTAGCGGGATTCCCCGGGGAGCTGTTTTTT
>TRBV27|NA|TRBD1|TRBJ2-5
CASSSGQGAWETQYF
TGTGCCAGCAGCTCGGGACAGGGGGCTTGGGAGACCCAGTACTTC
>TRBV28|NA|NA|TRBJ2-7
CASRGTPPFDNYEQYF
TGTGCCAGCAGGGGTACTCCCCCTTTCGACAACTACGAGCAGTACTTC
>TRBV7-9|NA|TRBD1|TRBJ1-5
CASSYGTGGGNQPQHF
TGTGCCAGCAGCTACGGGACAGGAGGCGGCAATCAGCCCCAGCATTTT
>TRBV10-3|NA|TRBD1|TRBJ1-1
CAISESFPGGDTEAFF
TGTGCCATCAGTGAGTCATTCCCAGGGGGCGACACTGAAGCTTTCTTT
>TRBV7-2|NA|NA|TRBJ2-5
CASSLGLQQETQYF
TGTGCCAGCAGCTTAGGTTTACAGCAAGAGACCCAGTACTTC
>TRBV2|NA|TRBD2|TRBJ2-5
CASSPGLAFLGTQYF
TGTGCCAGCAGCCCGGGACTAGCGTTTCTCGGGACCCAGTACTTC
>TRBV7-2|NA|TRBD2|TRBJ2-3
CASSLGGAGVTDTQYF
TGTGCCAGCAGCTTAGGAGGAGCGGGGGTAACAGATACGCAGTATTTT
>TRBV28|NA|NA|TRBJ1-5
CASSSFSTWGRKNQPQHF
TGTGCCAGCAGCTCTTTTTCTACATGGGGGAGGAAAAATCAGCCCCAGCATTTT
>TRBV5-4|once|TRBD1|TRBJ2-7
CASSGGDRTGGRSYEQYF
TGTGCCAGCAGCGGGGGGGATCGGACAGGGGGCCGCTCCTACGAGCAGTACTTC
>TRBV5-4|NA|NA|TRBJ2-3
CASSPKGGAPTSTDTQYF
TGTGCCAGCAGCCCCAAGGGCGGGGCCCCTACAAGCACAGATACGCAGTATTTT
>TRBV7-3|NA|NA|TRBJ2-7
CASSFMEGPYEQYF
TGTGCCAGCAGCTTTATGGAGGGGCCCTACGAGCAGTACTTC
>TRBV9|NA|NA|TRBJ1-2
CASSVGTGDYGYTF
TGTGCCAGCAGCGTAGGAACAGGAGACTATGGCTACACCTTC
>TRBV7-2|NA|NA|TRBJ2-7
CASSLAGAYEQYF
TGTGCCAGCAGCTTAGCGGGGGCCTACGAGCAGTACTTC
>TRBV5-1|once|TRBD1|TRBJ2-7
CASSLTGGNEQYF
TGCGCCAGCAGCCTCACAGGGGGTAACGAGCAGTACTTC
>TRBV28|NA|NA|TRBJ1-1
CASSARDLPNTEAFF
TGTGCCAGCAGCGCCCGGGACTTACCGAACACTGAAGCTTTCTTT
>TRBV27|NA|NA|TRBJ1-2
CASSFGRKKGVDYGYTF
TGTGCCAGCAGTTTTGGGAGAAAAAAGGGGGTCGACTATGGCTACACCTTC
>TRBV6-5|NA|NA|TRBJ1-6
CASSYSTNSPLHF
TGTGCCAGCAGTTACTCCACAAATTCACCCCTCCACTTT
>TRBV19|NA|TRBD1|TRBJ1-5
CASIGQGNQPQHF
TGTGCCAGTATAGGACAGGGTAATCAGCCCCAGCATTTT
>TRBV4-3|NA|TRBD1|TRBJ1-2
CASSPGTEYGYTF
TGCGCCAGCAGCCCCGGGACAGAGTATGGCTACACCTTC
>TRBV27|NA|TRBD1|TRBJ2-1
CASRGWDREQFF
TGTGCCAGCAGGGGATGGGACAGGGAGCAGTTCTTC
>TRBV13|NA|NA|TRBJ1-6
CASSWRGSPLHF
TGTGCCAGCAGCTGGCGGGGGTCACCCCTCCACTTT
>TRBV5-1|NA|TRBD1|TRBJ2-7
CASRGQGSYEQYF
TGCGCCAGCAGGGGACAGGGGTCCTACGAGCAGTACTTC
>TRBV10-3|NA|TRBD1|TRBJ2-7
CAITGGQTPYEQYF
TGTGCCATCACAGGGGGACAGACACCCTACGAGCAGTACTTC
>TRBV27|once|NA|TRBJ1-5
CASSPREATNQPQHF
TGTGCCAGCAGTCCCCGAGAGGCGACTAATCAGCCCCAGCATTTT
>TRBV27|NA|NA|TRBJ1-3
CASSLQGPGLGTIYF
TGTGCCAGCAGTTTACAGGGGCCGGGGTTGGGCACCATATATTTT
>TRBV5-4|NA|NA|TRBJ2-2
CASEAGPNTGELFF
TGTGCGTCGGAGGCGGGTCCGAACACCGGGGAGCTGTTTTTT
>TRBV7-9|NA|TRBD1|TRBJ2-7
CASSLGQGAGEQYF
TGTGCCAGCAGCTTAGGTCAGGGGGCGGGCGAGCAGTACTTC
>TRBV27|few|NA|TRBJ1-6
CADSLVQGWDSPLHF
TGTGCCGACAGTTTAGTTCAGGGTTGGGATTCACCCCTCCACTTT
>TRBV7-2|NA|NA|TRBJ1-4
CASSLAGGRMFF
TGTGCCAGCAGCTTAGCGGGGGGGCGGATGTTTTTT
>TRBV4-3|NA|TRBD1|TRBJ2-1
CASSQGMGQTNNEQFF
TGCGCCAGCAGCCAAGGTATGGGACAGACGAACAATGAGCAGTTCTTC
>TRBV5-6|NA|TRBD2|TRBJ2-7
CASSLAPGLASYEQYF
TGTGCCAGCAGCTTGGCCCCGGGACTAGCGTCCTACGAGCAGTACTTC